These T cell receptor beta chains were read from a single sample in a study of cytotoxic CD8 clonotypes in ibrutinib-treated CLL. Assay used: immunoSEQ multiplex PCR; TCRdb lists only in-frame clones, some missing. The top ten hold more than 6% of the sample, which has about 310,000 clones, about 80% seen once. The specimen comprised PBMCs, sampled before ibrutinib treatment. The receptors were sampled from a human donor with chronic lymphocytic leukemia. CDR3s leave out the opening cysteine and the closing phenylalanine or tryptophan. The order of the fields is J gene, V gene, CDR3 protein.

TRBJ2-7 TRBV14 ASSQGLSPYEQY
TRBJ2-5 TRBV7-9 ASSLGLAGLQETQY
TRBJ2-1 TRBV9 ASSPGLAGVGNEQF
TRBJ2-3 TRBV7-6 ASSLAGPITDTQY
TRBJ2-5 TRBV5-4 ASSPTPDRVETQY
TRBJ1-5 TRBV7-2 ASSLSGTAQPQH
TRBJ2-5 TRBV5-4 ASSPGHSYQETQY
TRBJ2-2 TRBV12-5 ASGLPAQGGNTGELF
TRBJ2-3 TRBV4-1 ASSQDGQGVGDTQY
TRBJ2-3 TRBV10-3 AIRTMLGVPSTDTQY
TRBJ1-2 TRBV28 ASSSSPINYGYT